The entry below describes one TCR beta chain. This sample stems from a study of Ad26.COV2.S vaccination and SARS-CoV-2 variants. Overall study: The study gave Ad26.COV2.S intramuscularly, once or twice 56 days apart.

TCRdb's table, derived via immunoSEQ multiplex PCR, lists solely in-frame clones and lacks some. Of fewer than 500,000 clones detected, over 75% appear once; the ten largest clones hold 12%. Described treatment: 15 to 20 received Ad26.COV2.S at low or high dose, single or two shots; several received placebo; per-sample allocation not given. Specimen acquisition occurred on day 63 following the initial vaccine or placebo injection. The study used a vaccine consisting of an Ad26 vector that expressed Wuhan-strain SARS-CoV-2 spike. The germline V gene has CDR1 MNHEY and CDR2 SMNVEV (reference sequence). The CDR3 has 16 residues. The trim removed 6 bases at V and 0 bases at J, leaving 7 bases unmatched.

The source of this sequence is a person aged 18-60 years who received the Ad26.COV2.S COVID-19 vaccine or a placebo. The material sequenced was peripheral blood, taken in a trial of Ad26.COV2.S vaccine versus placebo. The chain has TRBV27 and TRBJ1-5; 8 nucleotides match TRBD1. CDR3 residues: CASSRTGIYSNQPQHF. The CDR3 region has the DNA TGTGCCAGCAGCAGGACAGGGATTTATAGCAATCAGCCCCAGCATTTT.